Described below is a single T cell receptor (beta chain) sequence and its context. This clone's antigen is unknown. Base qualities are not provided; no much larger clone lies one nucleotide away. The CDR3 has 14 amino acids, counting the end cysteine and phenylalanine. CDR3 DNA is the only sequence kept; it has 42 bases, read in frame from the first base. V is trimmed back by 11 bases and J by 4 bases, and the junction contains 11 bases that no gene match accounts for. The germline V gene (reference sequence) gives CDR1 as SEHNR and CDR2 as FQNEAQ. The donors were healthy, HIV-negative adults who had no recently reported acute infections or vaccinations. Every donor was a Caucasian adult residing in Nashville, Tennessee, USA. For unsorted samples, 90 million to 95 million PBMCs were counted, and genomic DNA was extracted using the QIAamp DNA Blood Mini kit. Blood was collected by leukapheresis, and PBMCs were isolated by Ficoll-Histopaque density gradient centrifugation and then cryopreserved in liquid nitrogen vapor phase.

This specimen belongs to a study of shared clonotypes between healthy human individuals (dated by TCRdb to 2019 to 2021). About the investigation overall: The cohort included a few men and a couple of women between 18 and 49 years of age. To estimate repertoire size and how much clonotypes are shared between individuals, the study performed deep sequencing of blood TCR repertoires from roughly five healthy adults. Different laboratories and diverse techniques were used to prepare libraries and sequence TCR repertoires, to increase sequencing depth and limit assay-specific biases. Between about 0.8 and 9 billion PBMCs per donor were obtained by leukapheresis.

Using the deep immunoSEQ assay, TCR CDR3 regions were amplified from genomic DNA by multiplex PCR. Extracted genomic DNA from each cell subset was distributed evenly across all wells of several immunoSEQ 96-well plates, and each plate was treated as a replicate. For unsorted PBMC, roughly 270 ng genomic DNA, equal to tens of thousands of T cell genomes, was loaded into each replicate PCR. Genomic DNA from unsorted PBMC was sequenced over ten immunoSEQ deep assay plates. The purified libraries were quantified using a Qubit 3.0 fluorometer, sized with a Bioanalyzer 2100, and then quantified again using the KAPA Library Quantification kit. Each immunoSEQ 96-well plate was sequenced on its own single-read 150-cycle Illumina NextSeq 550 flow cell. In the authors' own workflow: Because the immunoSEQ output held only junctional sequences and lacked quality scores, the filtering could not match the filtering applied to full-length reads. Sequences were annotated with PyIR, a Python wrapper for IgBLAST v1.9, using IMGT germline references to assign V/J genes and CDR3. Reads with weak V/J assignments (E-value above 1e-6), missing CDR3, stop codons, out-of-frame junctions, or ambiguous translated residues were removed. V3J clonotypes were defined by identical inferred V gene, J gene, and CDR3 amino acid sequence. To compute the percentage overlap between repertoires, the number of shared unique clonotypes was divided by the size of the smaller repertoire. Three approaches were used to assess repertoire richness: RTK rarefaction, the Chao1 estimator, and Recon v2.1 estimates of unobserved clonotypes. TCRdb re-hosts the immuneACCESS table, in-frame sequences only. Its copies lack some clones; in the studies checked, an unresolved V gene accounts for under half of them, and the cause for the rest is not known. Clonal size and the V and J genes are those of that table, whereas D and trimming came from the DNA. Present in this sample are about 470,000 clones, about four fifths of which were seen just once. Around 14% of the sample rests with the top ten.

The research as a whole found: Sampling was restricted to blood, and TCR repertoires in tissue are likely to differ from TCR repertoires in blood. Based on pairwise subsampling, the degree of clonotype sharing among donors was expected to be affected by sequencing depth. The genetic and exposure-history diversity represented was limited by the small number of donors.

The receptor chain draws on TRBV7-9 and TRBJ2-5; 9 bases in the junction line up with TRBD2. This receptor was identified in a woman aged 40 to 49 in good health. Some clones in this sample may be carry-over from other donors' samples. The sample taken for sequencing was PBMCs. The CDR3 here reads CACSPAGGVETQYF. The DNA is TGTGCCTGCTCCCCAGCGGGAGGAGTAGAGACCCAGTACTTC.